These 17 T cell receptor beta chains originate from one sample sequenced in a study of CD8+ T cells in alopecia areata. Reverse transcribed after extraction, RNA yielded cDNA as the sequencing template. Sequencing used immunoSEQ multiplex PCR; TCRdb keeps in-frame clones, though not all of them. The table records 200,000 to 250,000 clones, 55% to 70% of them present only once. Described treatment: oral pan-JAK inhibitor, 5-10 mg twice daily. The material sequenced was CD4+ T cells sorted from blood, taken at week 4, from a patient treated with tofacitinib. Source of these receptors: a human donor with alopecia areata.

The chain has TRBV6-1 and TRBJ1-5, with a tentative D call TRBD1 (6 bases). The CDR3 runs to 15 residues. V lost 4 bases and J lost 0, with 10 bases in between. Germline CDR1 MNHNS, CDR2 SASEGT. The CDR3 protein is CASSGRGSSNQPQHF. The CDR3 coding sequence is TGTGCCAGCAGTGGCAGGGGAAGTAGCAATCAGCCCCAGCATTTT.

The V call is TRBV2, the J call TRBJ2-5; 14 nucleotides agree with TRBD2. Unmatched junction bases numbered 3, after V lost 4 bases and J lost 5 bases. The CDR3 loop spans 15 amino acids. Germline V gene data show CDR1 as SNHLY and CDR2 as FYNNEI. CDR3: CASSVWTSGGETQYF. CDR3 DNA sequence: TGTGCCAGCAGTGTGTGGACTAGCGGGGGGGAGACCCAGTACTTC.

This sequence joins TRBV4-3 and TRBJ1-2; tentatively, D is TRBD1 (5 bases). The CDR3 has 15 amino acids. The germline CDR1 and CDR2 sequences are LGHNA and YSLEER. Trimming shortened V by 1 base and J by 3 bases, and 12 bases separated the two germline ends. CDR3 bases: TGCGCCAGCAGCCAAGTATATCCGGGGGACTATGGCTACACCTTC. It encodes CASSQVYPGDYGYTF.

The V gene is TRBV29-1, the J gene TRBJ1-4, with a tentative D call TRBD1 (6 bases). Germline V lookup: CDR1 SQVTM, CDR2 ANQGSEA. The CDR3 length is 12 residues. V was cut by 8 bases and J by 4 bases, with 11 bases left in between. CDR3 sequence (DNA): TGCAGCAGCAGGGGTGGTAATGAAAAACTGTTTTTT. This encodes CSSRGGNEKLFF.

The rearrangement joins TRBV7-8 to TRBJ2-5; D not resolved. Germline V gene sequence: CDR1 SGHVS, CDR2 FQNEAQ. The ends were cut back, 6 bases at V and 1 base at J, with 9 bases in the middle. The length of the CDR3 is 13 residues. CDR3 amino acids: CASSQMAQETQYF. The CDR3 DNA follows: TGTGCCAGCAGTCAGATGGCCCAAGAGACCCAGTACTTC.

The CDR3 sequence: CASSSGLSREKLFF. CDR3 DNA sequence: TGTGCCAGCAGCTCGGGACTCTCGAGAGAAAAACTGTTTTTT. V usage is TRBV5-6 and J usage is TRBJ1-4; D possibly corresponds to TRBD1 (5 bases). The CDR3 has 14 residues. V lost 3 bases and J 8 bases, leaving 14 bases between the germline ends. Germline CDR1 SGHDT, CDR2 YYEEEE.

The DNA for the CDR3 is TGTGCCAGCGAGGACGGGGTTGGAGATACGCAGTATTTT. The encoded protein is CASEDGVGDTQYF. The J gene is TRBJ2-3, the V gene TRBV2, with D perhaps TRBD2 (5 bases). There are 13 residues in the CDR3. Trimming took off 8 bases at V and 5 bases at J, with 14 bases between the two ends. The germline gives CDR1 SNHLY, CDR2 FYNNEI.

This CDR3 is CASYGGTANSGNTIYF. The CDR3 DNA reads as TGTGCCAGCTACGGAGGGACAGCGAACTCTGGAAACACCATATATTTT. J is TRBJ1-3 and V is TRBV4-2; 7 bases map to TRBD1. V dropped 8 bases and J dropped 0; count of bases not matched to a gene: 10. The germline V gene has CDR1 LGHNA and CDR2 YNFKEQ. The CDR3 has 16 amino acids.

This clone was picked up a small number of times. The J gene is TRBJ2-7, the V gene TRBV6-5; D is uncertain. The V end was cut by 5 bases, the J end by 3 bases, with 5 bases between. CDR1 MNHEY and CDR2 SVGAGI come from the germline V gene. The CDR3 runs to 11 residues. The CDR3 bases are TGTGCCAGCAGTAACAACTACGAGCAGTACTTC. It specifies CASSNNYEQYF.

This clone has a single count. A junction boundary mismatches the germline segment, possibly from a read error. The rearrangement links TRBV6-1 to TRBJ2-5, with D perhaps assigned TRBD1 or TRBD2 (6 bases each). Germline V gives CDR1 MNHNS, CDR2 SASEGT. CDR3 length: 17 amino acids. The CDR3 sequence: CAISGGGLAGVIETQYF. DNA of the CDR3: TGTGCCATCAGTGGAGGGGGACTTGCAGGGGTAATAGAGACCCAGTACTTC.

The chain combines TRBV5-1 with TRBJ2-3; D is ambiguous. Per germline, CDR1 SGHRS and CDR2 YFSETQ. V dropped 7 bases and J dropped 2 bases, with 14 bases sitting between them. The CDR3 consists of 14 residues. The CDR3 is CASHKAQYTDTQYF. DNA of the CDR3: TGCGCCAGCCACAAGGCACAGTACACAGATACGCAGTATTTT.

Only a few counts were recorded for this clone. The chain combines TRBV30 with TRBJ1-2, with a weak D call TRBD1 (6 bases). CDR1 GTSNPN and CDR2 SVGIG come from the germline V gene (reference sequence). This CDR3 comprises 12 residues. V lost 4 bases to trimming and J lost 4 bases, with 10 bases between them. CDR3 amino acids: CAWIWGLYGYTF. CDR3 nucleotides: TGTGCCTGGATATGGGGGCTCTATGGCTACACCTTC. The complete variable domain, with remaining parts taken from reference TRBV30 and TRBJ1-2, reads SQTIHQWPATLVQPVGSPLSLECTVEGTSNPNLYWYRQAAGRGLQLLFYSVGIGQISSEVPQNLSASRPQDRQFILSSKKLLLSDSGFYLCAWIWGLYGYTFGSGTRLTVV.

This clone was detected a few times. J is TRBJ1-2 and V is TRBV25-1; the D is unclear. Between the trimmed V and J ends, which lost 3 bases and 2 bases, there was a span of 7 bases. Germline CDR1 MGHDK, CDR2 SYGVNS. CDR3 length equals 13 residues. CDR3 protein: CASSDFSNYGYTF. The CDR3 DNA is TGTGCCAGCAGTGATTTCAGCAACTATGGCTACACCTTC.

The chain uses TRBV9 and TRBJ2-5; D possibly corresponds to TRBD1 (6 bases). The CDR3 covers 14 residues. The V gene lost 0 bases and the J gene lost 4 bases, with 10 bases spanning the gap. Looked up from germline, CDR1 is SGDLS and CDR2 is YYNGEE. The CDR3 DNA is TGTGCCAGCAGCGTAGACACAGGGCTAGAGACCCAGTACTTC. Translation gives CASSVDTGLETQYF.

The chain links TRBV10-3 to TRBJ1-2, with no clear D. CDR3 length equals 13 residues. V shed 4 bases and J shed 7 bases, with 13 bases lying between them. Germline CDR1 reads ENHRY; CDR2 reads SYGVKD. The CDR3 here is CAISAAGFSGYTF. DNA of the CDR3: TGTGCCATCAGTGCTGCAGGCTTCTCTGGCTACACCTTC.

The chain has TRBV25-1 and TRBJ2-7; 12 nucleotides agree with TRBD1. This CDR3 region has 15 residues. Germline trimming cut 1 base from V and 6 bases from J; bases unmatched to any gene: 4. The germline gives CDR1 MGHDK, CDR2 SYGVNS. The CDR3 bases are TGTGCCAGCAGTGAATGGAGGGACAGGGGGCTCGAGCAGTACTTC. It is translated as CASSEWRDRGLEQYF.

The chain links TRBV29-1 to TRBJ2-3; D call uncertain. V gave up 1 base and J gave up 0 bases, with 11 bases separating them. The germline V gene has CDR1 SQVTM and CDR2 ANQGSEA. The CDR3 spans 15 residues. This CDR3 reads CSVEGTFRSTDTQYF. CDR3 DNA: TGCAGCGTTGAAGGGACCTTTAGAAGCACAGATACGCAGTATTTT.